This TCR beta chain was found in a study of human T cells and chemical hapten exposure. Via MiXCR, TCRdb re-called the RACE reads, giving one row per CDR3 protein. This table holds just over 90,000 distinct CDR3 sequences, about 8.7% found once. Time point meaning: healthy volunteer bleed at 2 weeks. Whole blood that had not been fractionated was the source of extracted total RNA. Germline values: CDR1 SGHKS, CDR2 YYEKEE (reference sequence). Unmatched junction bases numbered 12, after V lost 1 base and J lost 8 bases. The CDR3 runs to 17 residues. V is TRBV5-5 and J is TRBJ1-6; 7 bases map to TRBD1. This TCR was sampled from a female donor in good health. Some clones in this sample may be carry-over from other donors' samples. The specimen sequenced was whole blood. The CDR3 coding sequence is TGTGCCAGCAGCTTGTGGTCTGGGACAGTACCATATTCACCCCTCCACTTT. It is translated as CASSLWSGTVPYSPLHF.